This T cell receptor (beta chain) was documented in a study of T cell repertoires in cytomegalovirus infection. Across the whole study: Matching HLA type and CMV infection were both indicated by public TCR beta signatures. Study-wide findings and caveats: HLA-C-restricted CMV clonotypes gave the most frequent clonotype in two of eight donors. The cumulative frequency of public TCR beta families distinguished individuals who carried CMV together with the relevant HLA.

This clonotype occurred many times. Antigen: not known. TCRdb passed the reads through MiXCR, listing each CDR3 protein once. Of a few hundred thousand distinct CDR3 sequences listed, 15% to 20% are singletons. The CDR3 consists of 13 residues. V lost 1 base and J lost 7, with 8 bases in between. CDR1 is SEHNR, CDR2 FQNEAQ, per germline (reference sequence). The specimen was PBMCs. The rearrangement joins TRBV7-9 to TRBJ2-1; D call uncertain. This TCR came from a human donor in good health (CMV status not recorded). Some clones in this sample may be carry-over from other donors' samples. Here the CDR3 DNA reads TGTGCCAGCAGCTTAGGAGCTAGTAATGAGCAGTTCTTC. Its protein product is CASSLGASNEQFF.